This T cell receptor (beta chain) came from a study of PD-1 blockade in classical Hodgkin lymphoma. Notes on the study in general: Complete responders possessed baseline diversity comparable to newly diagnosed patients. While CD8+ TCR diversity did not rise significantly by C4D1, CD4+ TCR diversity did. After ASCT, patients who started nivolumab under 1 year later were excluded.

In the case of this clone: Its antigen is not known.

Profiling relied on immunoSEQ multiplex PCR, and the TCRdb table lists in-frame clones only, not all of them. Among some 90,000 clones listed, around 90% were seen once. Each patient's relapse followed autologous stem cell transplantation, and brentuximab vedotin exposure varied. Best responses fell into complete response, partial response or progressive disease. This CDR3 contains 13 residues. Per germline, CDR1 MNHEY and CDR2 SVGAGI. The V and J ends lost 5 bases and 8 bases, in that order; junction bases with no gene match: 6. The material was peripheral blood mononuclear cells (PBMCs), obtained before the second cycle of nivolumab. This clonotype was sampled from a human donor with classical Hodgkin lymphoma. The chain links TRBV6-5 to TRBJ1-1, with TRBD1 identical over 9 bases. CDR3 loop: CASSRDRATEAFF. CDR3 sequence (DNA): TGTGCCAGCAGTCGGGACAGGGCGACAGAAGCTTTCTTT.